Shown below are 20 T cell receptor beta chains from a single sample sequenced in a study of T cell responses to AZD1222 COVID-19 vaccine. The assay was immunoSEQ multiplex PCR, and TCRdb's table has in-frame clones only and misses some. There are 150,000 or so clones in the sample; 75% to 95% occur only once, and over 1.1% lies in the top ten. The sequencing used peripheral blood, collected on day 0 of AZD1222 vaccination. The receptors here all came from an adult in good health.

CDR3 sequence reads: CASSLDPGFTDTQYF. The CDR3 nucleotides are TGTGCCAGCAGCTTAGATCCGGGGTTCACAGATACGCAGTATTTT. The V call is TRBV7-9, the J call TRBJ2-3, with D perhaps matching TRBD2 (5 bases). Germline CDR1 and CDR2: SEHNR and FQNEAQ (reference sequence). The germline V and J ends were trimmed by 1 base and 2 bases, with 10 bases remaining between them. There are 15 residues in the CDR3.

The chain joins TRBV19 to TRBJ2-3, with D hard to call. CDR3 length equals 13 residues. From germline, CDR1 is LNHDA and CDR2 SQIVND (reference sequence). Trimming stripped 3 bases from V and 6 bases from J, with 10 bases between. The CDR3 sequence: CASSIFGGDTQYF. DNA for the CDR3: TGTGCCAGTAGTATTTTCGGTGGGGATACGCAGTATTTT.

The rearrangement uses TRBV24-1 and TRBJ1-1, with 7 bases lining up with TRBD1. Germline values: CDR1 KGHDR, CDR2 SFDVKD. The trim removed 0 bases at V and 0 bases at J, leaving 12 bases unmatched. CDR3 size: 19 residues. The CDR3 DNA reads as TGTGCCACCAGTGATTTGTTGGGGTATGACAGGGATATGAACACTGAAGCTTTCTTT. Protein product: CATSDLLGYDRDMNTEAFF.

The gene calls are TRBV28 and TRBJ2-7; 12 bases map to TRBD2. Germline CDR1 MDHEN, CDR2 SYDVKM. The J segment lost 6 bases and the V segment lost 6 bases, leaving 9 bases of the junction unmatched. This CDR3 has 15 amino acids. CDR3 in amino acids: CASSATSGGRCEQYF. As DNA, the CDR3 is TGTGCCAGCAGCGCGACTAGCGGGGGACGTTGCGAGCAGTACTTC.

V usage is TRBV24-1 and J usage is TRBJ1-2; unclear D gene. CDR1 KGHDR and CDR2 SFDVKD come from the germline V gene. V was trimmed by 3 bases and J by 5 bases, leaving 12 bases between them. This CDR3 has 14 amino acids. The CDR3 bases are TGTGCCACCAGTGATCCAGGAGGGAGATATGGCTACACCTTC. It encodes CATSDPGGRYGYTF.

Written as DNA, the CDR3 is TGTGCCAGCAGCGAGGACAGGGGTCTTTATGGCTACACCTTC. Its protein product is CASSEDRGLYGYTF. This chain uses TRBV5-6 with TRBJ1-2, with 9 bases that match TRBD1. This CDR3 spans 14 amino acids. Germline lookup yields CDR1 SGHDT and CDR2 YYEEEE. With V trimmed by 4 bases and J by 5 bases, 6 bases remained unmatched.

CDR3 protein: CASSPSRWAHYGYTF. CDR3 coding DNA: TGTGCCAGCAGCCCATCCCGGTGGGCCCACTATGGCTACACCTTC. V usage is TRBV28 and J usage is TRBJ1-2; unclear D gene. From germline, CDR1 is MDHEN and CDR2 SYDVKM. This CDR3 has 15 amino acids. V lost 6 bases, J lost 3 bases, and 17 bases lay in between.

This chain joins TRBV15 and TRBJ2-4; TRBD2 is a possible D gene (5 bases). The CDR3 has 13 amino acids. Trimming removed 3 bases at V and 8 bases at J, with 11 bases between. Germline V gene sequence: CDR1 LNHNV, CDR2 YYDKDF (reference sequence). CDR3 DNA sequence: TGTGCCACCAGCAGGGACCGGGGAGACATTCAGTACTTC. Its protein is CATSRDRGDIQYF.

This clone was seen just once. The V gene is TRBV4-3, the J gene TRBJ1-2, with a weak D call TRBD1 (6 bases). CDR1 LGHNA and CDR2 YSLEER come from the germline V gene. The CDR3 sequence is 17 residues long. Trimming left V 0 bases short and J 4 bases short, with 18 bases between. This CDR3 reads CASSQDQGGEGGYGYTF. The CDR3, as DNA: TGCGCCAGCAGCCAAGATCAAGGGGGAGAGGGAGGCTATGGCTACACCTTC.

CDR3 nucleotide sequence: TGTGCCATCAGTGTGGGACAGTACTACGAGCAGTACTTC. Its protein product is CAISVGQYYEQYF. The chain combines TRBV10-3 with TRBJ2-7, with TRBD1 matching 7 bases. V was clipped by 4 bases and J by 3 bases; unmatched bases: 3. CDR3 length: 13 amino acids. Germline CDR1 is ENHRY and CDR2 is SYGVKD.

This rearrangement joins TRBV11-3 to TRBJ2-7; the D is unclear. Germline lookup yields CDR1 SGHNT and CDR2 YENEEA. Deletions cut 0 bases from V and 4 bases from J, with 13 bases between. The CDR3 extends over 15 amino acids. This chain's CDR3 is CASSLDRVRAYEQYF. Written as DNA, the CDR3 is TGTGCCAGCAGCTTAGACCGCGTTCGGGCTTACGAGCAGTACTTC.

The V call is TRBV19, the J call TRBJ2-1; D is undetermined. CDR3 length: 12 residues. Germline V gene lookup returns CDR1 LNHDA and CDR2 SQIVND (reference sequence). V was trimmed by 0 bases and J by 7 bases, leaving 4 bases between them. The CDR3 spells CASSIDRNEQFF. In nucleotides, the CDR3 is TGTGCCAGTAGTATAGATAGGAATGAGCAGTTCTTC.

CDR3 coding DNA: TGTGCCTGGAGTGTACTGCAGGGGGGGGTGAACACTGAAGCTTTCTTT. Translating gives CAWSVLQGGVNTEAFF. The rearrangement joins TRBV30 to TRBJ1-1, with 7 bases aligning to TRBD1. There are 16 residues in the CDR3. Germline trimming cut 0 bases from V and 0 bases from J; bases unmatched to any gene: 7. In germline, CDR1 is GTSNPN, CDR2 SVGIG (reference sequence). The full variable domain, its missing parts supplied by reference TRBV30 and TRBJ1-1, is SQTIHQWPATLVQPVGSPLSLECTVEGTSNPNLYWYRQAAGRGLQLLFYSVGIGQISSEVPQNLSASRPQDRQFILSSKKLLLSDSGFYLCAWSVLQGGVNTEAFFGQGTRLTVV.

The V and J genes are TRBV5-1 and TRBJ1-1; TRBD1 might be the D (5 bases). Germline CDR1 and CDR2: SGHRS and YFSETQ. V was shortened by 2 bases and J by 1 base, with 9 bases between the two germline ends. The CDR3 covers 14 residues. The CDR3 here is CASSLQEQNTEAFF. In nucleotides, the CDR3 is TGCGCCAGCAGCTTACAGGAACAGAACACTGAAGCTTTCTTT.

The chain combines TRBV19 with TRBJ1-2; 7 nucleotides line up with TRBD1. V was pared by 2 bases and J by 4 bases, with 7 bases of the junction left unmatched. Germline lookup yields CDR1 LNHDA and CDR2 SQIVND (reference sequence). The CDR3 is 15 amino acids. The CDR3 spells CASSINGQALYGYTF. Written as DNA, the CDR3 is TGTGCCAGTAGTATAAATGGACAGGCTCTCTATGGCTACACCTTC.

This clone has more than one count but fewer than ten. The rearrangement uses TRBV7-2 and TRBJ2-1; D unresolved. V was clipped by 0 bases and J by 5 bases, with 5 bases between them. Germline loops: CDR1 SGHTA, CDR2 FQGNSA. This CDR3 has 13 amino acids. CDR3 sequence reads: CASSLASDNEQFF. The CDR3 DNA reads TGTGCCAGCAGCTTAGCGTCCGACAATGAGCAGTTCTTC.

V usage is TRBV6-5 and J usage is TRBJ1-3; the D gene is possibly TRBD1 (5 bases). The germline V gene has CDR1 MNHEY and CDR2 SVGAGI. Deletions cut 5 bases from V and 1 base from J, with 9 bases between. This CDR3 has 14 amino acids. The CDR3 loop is CASSPGVSGNTIYF. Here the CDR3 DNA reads TGTGCCAGCAGTCCGGGGGTGTCTGGAAACACCATATATTTT.

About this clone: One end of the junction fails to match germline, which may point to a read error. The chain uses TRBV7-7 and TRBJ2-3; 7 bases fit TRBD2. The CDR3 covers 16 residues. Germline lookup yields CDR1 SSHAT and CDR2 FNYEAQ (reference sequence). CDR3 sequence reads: CASSLTPGRRTDTQYF. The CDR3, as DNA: TGTGCTAGCAGCTTGACCCCCGGGAGGCGCACAGATACGCAGTATTTT.

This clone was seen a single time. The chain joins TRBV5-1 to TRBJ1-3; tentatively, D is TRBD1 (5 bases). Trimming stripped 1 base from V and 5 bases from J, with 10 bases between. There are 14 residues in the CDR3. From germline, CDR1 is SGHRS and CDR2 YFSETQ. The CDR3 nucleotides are TGCGCCAGCAGCTTGACGGACAACAGAAACACCATATATTTT. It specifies CASSLTDNRNTIYF.

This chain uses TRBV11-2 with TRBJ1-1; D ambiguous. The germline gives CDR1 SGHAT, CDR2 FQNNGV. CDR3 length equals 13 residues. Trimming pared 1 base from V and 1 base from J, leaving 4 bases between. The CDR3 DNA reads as TGTGCCAGCAGCTTAGGACCGAACACTGAAGCTTTCTTT. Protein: CASSLGPNTEAFF.